The 18 T cell receptor beta chains listed next were all sequenced from one sample in a study of blood T cell repertoires in COVID-19. The assay was immunoSEQ multiplex PCR, and TCRdb's table has in-frame clones only and misses some. The top ten clones hold 2.5% to 3.5% of a sample with about 49,000 clones, 90% to 95% of them seen once. The sample comprised peripheral blood. Receptor source: a human donor in a cohort sampled during active COVID-19.

The chain employs TRBV27 and TRBJ2-5, with D possibly matching TRBD2 (6 bases). Germline lookup yields CDR1 MNHEY and CDR2 SMNVEV (reference sequence). This CDR3 comprises 15 residues. V lost 3 bases, J lost 6 bases, and 17 bases lay in between. The CDR3 coding sequence is TGTGCCAGCAGTTTCAATAGTGGGCGGGGAAAGACCCAGTACTTC. It codes for CASSFNSGRGKTQYF.

This rearrangement joins TRBV2 to TRBJ2-1, with 10 positions matching TRBD2. This CDR3 is 17 amino acids long. V was clipped by 8 bases and J by 7 bases; unmatched bases: 17. The germline CDR1 and CDR2 sequences are SNHLY and FYNNEI. The CDR3 DNA follows: TGTGCCAGCTCTCTCCGGGCTAGCGGGGGACCCGGGAATGAGCAGTTCTTC. Protein sequence: CASSLRASGGPGNEQFF.

V and J are TRBV7-9 and TRBJ2-3; 8 bases match TRBD2. This CDR3 is 16 amino acids long. Trimming removed 5 bases from V and 3 bases from J; junction bases left unmatched: 10. Per germline, CDR1 SEHNR and CDR2 FQNEAQ (reference sequence). The CDR3 DNA reads as TGTGCCAGCAGCCCCCAAAGGCGGGGGGCGACAGATACGCAGTATTTT. As protein: CASSPQRRGATDTQYF. The variable domain in full, completed from reference TRBV7-9 and TRBJ2-3, reads DTGVSQNPRHKITKRGQNVTFRCDPISEHNRLYWYRQTLGQGPEFLTYFQNEAQLEKSRLLSDRFSAERPKGSFSTLEIQRTEQGDSAMYLCASSPQRRGATDTQYFGPGTRLTVL.

The chain employs TRBV7-2 and TRBJ2-1; D possibly corresponds to TRBD2 (5 bases). Trimming shortened V by 5 bases and J by 5 bases, and 13 bases separated the two germline ends. The germline V gene encodes CDR1 SGHTA and CDR2 FQGNSA. This CDR3 has 14 residues. The CDR3 protein is CASSTRLRDNEQFF. The CDR3 region has the DNA TGTGCCAGCAGCACTAGGTTGAGAGACAATGAGCAGTTCTTC.

This chain joins TRBV15 and TRBJ2-1; 8 nucleotides match TRBD2. Germline V CDR1 and CDR2: LNHNV, YYDKDF (reference sequence). The trim removed 0 bases at V and 2 bases at J, leaving 9 bases unmatched. The CDR3 consists of 18 residues. As DNA, the CDR3 is TGTGCCACCAGCAGAGATCACCCCGGCGGGGGGACCTACAATGAGCAGTTCTTC. This codes for CATSRDHPGGGTYNEQFF.

The rearrangement joins TRBV9 to TRBJ2-3; a weak D match, TRBD2 (5 bases). V dropped 4 bases and J dropped 2 bases, with 17 bases sitting between them. This CDR3 is built from 16 residues. CDR1 and CDR2 (germline): SGDLS, YYNGEE. This CDR3 is CASSQPPGKHTDTQYF. The CDR3 region has the DNA TGTGCCAGCAGCCAACCCCCGGGGAAGCACACAGATACGCAGTATTTT.

The table lists this clone with a count of one. The J gene is TRBJ2-6, the V gene TRBV5-4; D not certain. Per germline, CDR1 SGHNT and CDR2 YYREEE (reference sequence). The CDR3 runs 14 residues. Trimming pared 5 bases from V and 0 bases from J, leaving 6 bases between. The CDR3 here is CASSLRSGANVLTF. The CDR3 bases are TGTGCCAGCAGTTTGCGCTCTGGGGCCAACGTCCTGACTTTC.

This clone has a handful of counts. Other DNA sequences of this sample code for an identical CDR3. The rearrangement uses TRBV10-3 and TRBJ1-4; the D gene is possibly TRBD1 (5 bases). V lost 4 bases and J lost 7, with 13 bases in between. The CDR3 has 14 residues. Germline V gene data show CDR1 as ENHRY and CDR2 as SYGVKD. The CDR3 loop reads CAISVKGRAEKLFF. The DNA for the CDR3 is TGTGCCATCAGTGTGAAGGGCAGGGCTGAAAAACTGTTTTTT.

V is TRBV11-2 and J is TRBJ1-5; 9 nucleotides agree with TRBD1. CDR1 and CDR2 from the germline V gene are SGHAT and FQNNGV. The V segment lost 5 bases and the J segment 0 bases; nucleotides outside the gene matches: 11. This CDR3 spans 18 amino acids. CDR3 protein: CASSLTGQGFNSNQPQHF. The CDR3 DNA reads as TGTGCCAGCAGCCTAACCGGACAGGGGTTCAATAGCAATCAGCCCCAGCATTTT.

The chain carries TRBV2 and TRBJ2-5; D is undetermined. Germline loops: CDR1 SNHLY, CDR2 FYNNEI. The germline V and J ends were trimmed by 4 bases and 3 bases, with 15 bases remaining between them. The length of the CDR3 is 15 residues. CDR3 sequence reads: CASSVKQALEETQYF. CDR3 bases: TGTGCCAGCAGTGTTAAGCAGGCCTTAGAAGAGACCCAGTACTTC.

The chain couples TRBV9 to TRBJ2-5, with TRBD2 matching 14 bases. The trim removed 4 bases at V and 2 bases at J, leaving 4 bases unmatched. This CDR3 comprises 16 residues. Germline lookup yields CDR1 SGDLS and CDR2 YYNGEE. The CDR3 region has the DNA TGTGCCAGCAGCCCAGGACTAGCGGGGGGTCAAGAGACCCAGTACTTC. It codes for CASSPGLAGGQETQYF.

V is TRBV5-6 and J is TRBJ2-1, with D tentatively TRBD2 (5 bases). Germline CDR1 reads SGHDT; CDR2 reads YYEEEE. The CDR3 contains 14 residues. The V end lost 0 bases, the J end lost 5 bases, and 9 bases lay between the germline ends. CDR3 sequence reads: CASSLGWRDNEQFF. CDR3 in DNA: TGTGCCAGCAGCTTGGGATGGCGGGACAATGAGCAGTTCTTC. The full variable domain, its missing parts supplied by reference TRBV5-6 and TRBJ2-1, is DAGVTQSPTHLIKTRGQQVTLRCSPKSGHDTVSWYQQALGQGPQFIFQYYEEEERQRGNFPDRFSGHQFPNYSSELNVNALLLGDSALYLCASSLGWRDNEQFFGPGTRLTVL.

This clone was seen once. The chain couples TRBV28 to TRBJ2-1; 8 bases are a match to TRBD2. The CDR3 covers 15 residues. Germline V lookup: CDR1 MDHEN, CDR2 SYDVKM. V dropped 5 bases and J dropped 9; count of bases not matched to a gene: 12. The CDR3 is CASSPRGGYPSEQFF. For the CDR3, the DNA is TGTGCCAGCAGTCCTCGGGGGGGCTACCCCAGTGAGCAGTTCTTC.

The rearrangement joins TRBV5-1 to TRBJ2-7; 13 positions match TRBD2. V was clipped by 3 bases and J by 4 bases; unmatched bases: 4. CDR3 size: 15 residues. The germline V gene encodes CDR1 SGHRS and CDR2 YFSETQ. CDR3 loop: CASSSGTSGMYEQYF. Here the CDR3 DNA reads TGCGCCAGCAGCTCCGGGACTAGCGGGATGTACGAGCAGTACTTC.

The chain joins TRBV2 to TRBJ1-4; 8 bases align to TRBD1. V lost 6 bases, J lost 4 bases, and 7 bases stayed unmatched. Germline CDR1 is SNHLY and CDR2 is FYNNEI. The CDR3 contains 15 residues. The CDR3 DNA is TGTGCCAGCAGAGACAGGGGATACCTTAATGAAAAACTGTTTTTT. Its translation is CASRDRGYLNEKLFF.

The chain couples TRBV6-2 or TRBV6-3 to TRBJ2-1; no definite D call. V lost 0 bases and J 8 bases, leaving 2 bases between the germline ends. The germline CDR1 and CDR2 sequences are MNHEY and SVGEGT. The length of the CDR3 is 11 residues. The CDR3 region has the DNA TGTGCCAGCAGTTACTCCTATGAGCAGTTCTTC. Residues: CASSYSYEQFF.

The genes are TRBV2 and TRBJ1-5; TRBD1 aligns across 9 bases. The germline V gene encodes CDR1 SNHLY and CDR2 FYNNEI. Unmatched junction bases numbered 3, after V lost 6 bases and J lost 3 bases. The CDR3 consists of 14 residues. The CDR3 DNA sequence: TGTGCCAGCAGCAGGACAGGGGCCAATCAGCCCCAGCATTTT. It codes for CASSRTGANQPQHF.

The rearrangement links TRBV27 to TRBJ1-2; D may be TRBD1 (6 bases). Germline V gives CDR1 MNHEY, CDR2 SMNVEV (reference sequence). The CDR3 sequence is 15 residues long. V gave up 3 bases and J gave up 6 bases, with 17 bases separating them. The CDR3 nucleotides are TGTGCCAGCAGTTTCGCAGGGGCGCTGCTAGATGGCTACACCTTC. Protein product: CASSFAGALLDGYTF.